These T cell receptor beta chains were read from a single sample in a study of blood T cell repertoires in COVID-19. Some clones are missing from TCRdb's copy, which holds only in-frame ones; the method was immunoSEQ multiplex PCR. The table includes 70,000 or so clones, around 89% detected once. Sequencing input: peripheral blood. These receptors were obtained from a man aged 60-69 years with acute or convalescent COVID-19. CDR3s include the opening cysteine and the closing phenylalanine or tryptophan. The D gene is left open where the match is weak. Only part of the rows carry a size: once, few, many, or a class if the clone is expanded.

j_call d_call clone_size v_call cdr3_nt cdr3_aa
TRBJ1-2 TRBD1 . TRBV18 TGTGCCAGCTCAGGTGGTCCCGACAGGGTCAAGGACTACACCTTC CASSGGPDRVKDYTF
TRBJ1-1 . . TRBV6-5 TGTGCCAGCAGTTTATCGGGTCCCATGAACACTGAAGCTTTCTTT CASSLSGPMNTEAFF
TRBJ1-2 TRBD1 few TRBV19 TGTGCCAGTAGTATAGAGCGGCAGGGGGCTGGCTACACCTTC CASSIERQGAGYTF
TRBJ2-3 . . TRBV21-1 TGTGCCAGCAGCAAAGTCGGGGTCACAGATACGCAGTATTTT CASSKVGVTDTQYF
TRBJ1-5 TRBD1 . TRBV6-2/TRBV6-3 TGTGCCAGCAGTTACAGCACAGGGGGCAATCAGCCCCAGCATTTT CASSYSTGGNQPQHF
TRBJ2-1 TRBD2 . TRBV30 TGTGCCTGGACCCGGACTAGGTCCTACAATGAGCAGTTCTTC CAWTRTRSYNEQFF
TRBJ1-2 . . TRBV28 TGTGCCAGCAGATTTGGAGGATCCAAGAGTTATGGCTACACCTTC CASRFGGSKSYGYTF
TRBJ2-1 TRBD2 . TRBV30 TGTGCCTGGAGTGGAGCCGGGACTAGCGGGAAAAGGAGCTCCTACAATGAGCAGTTCTTC CAWSGAGTSGKRSSYNEQFF
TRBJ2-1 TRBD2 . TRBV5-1 TGCGCCAGCAGCCAGGAGTCTAGCGGGGGATACAATGAGCAGTTCTTC CASSQESSGGYNEQFF
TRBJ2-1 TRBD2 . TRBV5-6 TGTGCCAGCAGCCCCGGGGCGGGAGGGCCACGGAATGAGCAGTTCTTC CASSPGAGGPRNEQFF